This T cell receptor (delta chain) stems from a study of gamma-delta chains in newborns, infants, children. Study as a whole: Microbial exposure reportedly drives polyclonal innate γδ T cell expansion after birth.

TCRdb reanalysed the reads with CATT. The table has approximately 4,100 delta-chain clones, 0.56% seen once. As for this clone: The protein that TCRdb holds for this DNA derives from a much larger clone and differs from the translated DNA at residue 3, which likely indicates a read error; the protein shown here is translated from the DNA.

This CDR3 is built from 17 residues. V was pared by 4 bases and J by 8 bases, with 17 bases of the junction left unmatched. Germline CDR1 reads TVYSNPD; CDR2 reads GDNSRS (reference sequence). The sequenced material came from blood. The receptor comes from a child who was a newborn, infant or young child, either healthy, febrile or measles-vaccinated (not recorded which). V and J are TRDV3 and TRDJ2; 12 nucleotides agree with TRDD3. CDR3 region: CASRRRGAGGYEAQLFF. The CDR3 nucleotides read TGTGCCTCTAGAAGGAGGGGTGCTGGGGGATACGAGGCACAACTCTTCTTT. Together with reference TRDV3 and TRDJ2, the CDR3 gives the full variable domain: CDKVTQSSPDQTVASGSEVVLLCTYDTVYSNPDLFWYRIRPDYSFQFVFYGDNSRSEGADFTQGRFSVKHILTQKAFHLVISPVRTEDSATYYCASRRRGAGGYEAQLFFGKGTQLIVEP.